These 21 T cell receptor beta chains share one sample of origin, sequenced in a study of T cells after yellow fever vaccination. TCRdb analysed the 5' RACE reads with MiXCR anew, one entry per CDR3 protein. The sample includes 450,000 to 650,000 distinct CDR3 sequences, roughly 13% seen only once; the top ten take around 15%. The starting material was PBMCs, obtained on the day of the yellow fever booster vaccination. Every receptor here comes from a man aged 30 to 45 who received the YFV17D yellow fever vaccine.

This clonotype has more than one count but fewer than ten. The V call is TRBV5-6, the J call TRBJ1-1, with D unclear. Germline loops: CDR1 SGHDT, CDR2 YYEEEE. The CDR3 sequence is 14 residues long. V gave up 3 bases and J gave up 0 bases, with 9 bases separating them. CDR3 coding DNA: TGTGCCAGCAGCTGGGGAGTGATGAACACTGAAGCTTTCTTT. It codes for CASSWGVMNTEAFF. Together with reference TRBV5-6 and TRBJ1-1, the CDR3 gives the full variable domain: DAGVTQSPTHLIKTRGQQVTLRCSPKSGHDTVSWYQQALGQGPQFIFQYYEEEERQRGNFPDRFSGHQFPNYSSELNVNALLLGDSALYLCASSWGVMNTEAFFGQGTRLTVV.

At least ten counts were recorded for this clonotype. The J gene is TRBJ2-1, the V gene TRBV9; 9 bases map to TRBD2. J was trimmed by 5 bases and V by 1 base; bases with no gene match: 4. Germline V CDR1 and CDR2: SGDLS, YYNGEE. The CDR3 is made up of 15 amino acids. The CDR3 nucleotides are TGTGCCAGCAGCGTAAGCGGGAGGAACAACAATGAGCAGTTCTTC. Translating it yields CASSVSGRNNNEQFF.

The V and J genes are TRBV18 and TRBJ2-7; 11 bases line up with TRBD2. The CDR3 runs to 16 residues. J gave up 6 bases and V 3 bases, and 10 bases lay outside the gene matches. CDR1 and CDR2 from the germline V gene are KGHSH and LQKENI. In DNA, the CDR3 is TGTGCCAGCTCACCGATAGTGACTAGCGGGATCTTCGAGCAGTACTTC. Translated: CASSPIVTSGIFEQYF.

Only a few counts were recorded for this clonotype. This may arise from a read error, as a much more abundant clone is one base away. The chain carries TRBV25-1 and TRBJ1-1; D gene uncertain. CDR3 length equals 11 residues. Trimming cost V 6 bases and J 1 base, with 3 bases left between them. Germline-derived CDR1 and CDR2 are MGHDK and SYGVNS. CDR3 sequence (DNA): TGTGCCAGCAGCAAGAACACTGAAGCTTTCTTT. Encoded protein: CASSKNTEAFF.

This clonotype was observed a few times. The V and J genes are TRBV7-2 and TRBJ2-4, with D perhaps matching TRBD1 (5 bases). Germline CDR1 SGHTA, CDR2 FQGNSA. V gave up 6 bases and J gave up 9 bases, with 12 bases separating them. The CDR3 extends over 12 amino acids. CDR3 in amino acids: CASSSAGLIQYF. CDR3 coding DNA: TGTGCCAGCAGTTCAGCAGGGCTCATTCAGTACTTC.

J is TRBJ2-3 and V is TRBV10-2; TRBD1 is a possible D gene (5 bases). The CDR3 spans 13 residues. The V end was cut by 7 bases, the J end by 5 bases, with 13 bases between. Germline assignment: CDR1 WSHSY and CDR2 SAAADI. The DNA of the CDR3 is TGCGCCAGCAATCAGGGCCCCGTAGATACGCAGTATTTT. This gives the protein CASNQGPVDTQYF.

This rearrangement joins TRBV29-1 to TRBJ1-2; a possible D gene is TRBD1 (6 bases). V lost 2 bases and J lost 1, with 20 bases in between. This CDR3 region has 17 residues. Germline V gene lookup returns CDR1 SQVTM and CDR2 ANQGSEA. CDR3 residues: CSVEPNLDRIVNYGYTF. CDR3 DNA: TGCAGCGTTGAACCCAACTTAGACAGGATTGTTAACTATGGCTACACCTTC.

This clonotype was seen only a few times. V usage is TRBV20-1 and J usage is TRBJ2-3, with D perhaps TRBD1 (6 bases). This CDR3 has 15 residues. Germline CDR1 is DFQATT and CDR2 is SNEGSKA (reference sequence). V shed 6 bases and J shed 1 base, with 17 bases lying between them. The CDR3 DNA reads as TGCAGTGCACTCCCGGACAGCCCGGGCACAGATACGCAGTATTTT. Translation: CSALPDSPGTDTQYF.

The chain employs TRBV10-3 and TRBJ1-6; D is uncertain. The germline CDR1 and CDR2 sequences are ENHRY and SYGVKD. The CDR3 contains 13 residues. Trimming removed 4 bases from V and 4 bases from J, with 5 bases in between. CDR3 bases: TGTGCCATCAGTGGTCAGTATAATTCACCCCTCCACTTT. Its protein is CAISGQYNSPLHF.

This clonotype was seen a few times. The V call is TRBV7-2, the J call TRBJ2-5; D gene uncertain. V lost 5 bases and J 7 bases, leaving 20 bases between the germline ends. This CDR3 is built from 15 residues. The germline V gene has CDR1 SGHTA and CDR2 FQGNSA. The CDR3 spells CASSLQSQVPRTQYF. CDR3 DNA sequence: TGTGCCAGCAGCCTCCAATCTCAGGTACCCCGGACCCAGTACTTC.

J is TRBJ2-3 and V is TRBV7-8, with D maybe TRBD2 (6 bases). V lost 5 bases, J lost 3 bases, and 21 bases lay in between. CDR1 is SGHVS and CDR2 is FQNEAQ in the germline V gene. The CDR3 totals 17 residues. CDR3 sequence (DNA): TGTGCCAGCAGCCGTCGAGCAGAGGCCGGGGGTACAGATACGCAGTATTTT. This translates into CASSRRAEAGGTDTQYF. The full variable domain, rest sourced from reference TRBV7-8 and TRBJ2-3, is GAGVSQSPRYKVAKRGQDVALRCDPISGHVSLFWYQQALGQGPEFLTYFQNEAQLDKSGLPSDRFFAERPEGSVSTLKIQRTQQEDSAVYLCASSRRAEAGGTDTQYFGPGTRLTVL.

This clonotype was observed at least ten times. The V gene is TRBV7-2, the J gene TRBJ2-7, with D unresolved. Germline CDR1 reads SGHTA; CDR2 reads FQGNSA. The CDR3 length is 11 residues. Between the trimmed V and J ends, which lost 6 bases and 3 bases, there was a span of 6 bases. CDR3 nucleotide sequence: TGTGCCAGCAGTTCGGTCTACGAGCAGTACTTC. Amino acid sequence: CASSSVYEQYF. The full variable domain, in which reference TRBV7-2 and TRBJ2-7 provide the parts outside the CDR3, is GAGVSQSPSNKVTEKGKDVELRCDPISGHTALYWYRQSLGQGLEFLIYFQGNSAPDKSGLPSDRFSAERTGGSVSTLTIQRTQQEDSAVYLCASSSVYEQYFGPGTRLTVT.

Only a few counts were recorded for this clonotype. The chain recombines TRBV5-1 with TRBJ1-6; possible D gene TRBD1, 5 bases. In germline, CDR1 is SGHRS, CDR2 YFSETQ. The CDR3 covers 15 residues. V gave up 1 base and J gave up 10 bases, with 15 bases separating them. The CDR3 sequence is CASSLTGTGESPLHF. For the CDR3, the DNA is TGCGCCAGCAGCTTGACCGGGACGGGGGAATCACCCCTCCACTTT.

The CDR3 nucleotides read TGCGCCAGCAGCTTGGGTGGGGACAGGGGCCTTAGTGAGCAGTTCTTC. Translated, it gives CASSLGGDRGLSEQFF. The rearrangement uses TRBV5-1 and TRBJ2-1; TRBD1 agrees at 10 bases. The length of the CDR3 is 16 residues. Germline CDR1 SGHRS, CDR2 YFSETQ. V lost 0 bases to trimming and J lost 9 bases; unmatched junction nucleotides: 9.

Only a few counts were recorded for this clonotype. The rearrangement uses TRBV29-1 and TRBJ2-1, with TRBD2 matching 7 bases. CDR3 size: 15 residues. V trimming: 4 bases; J trimming: 6 bases; junction bases outside the gene matches: 12. Germline values: CDR1 SQVTM, CDR2 ANQGSEA. The CDR3, as DNA: TGCAGCGTTGTAGGTGGGAGGGCCTCGTCCAATGAGCAGTTCTTC. Residues: CSVVGGRASSNEQFF.

Only a few counts were recorded for this clonotype. The chain recombines TRBV5-5 with TRBJ2-2; the match to TRBD1 covers 10 bases. The germline CDR1 and CDR2 sequences are SGHKS and YYEKEE (reference sequence). This CDR3 has 16 residues. Trimming cost V 3 bases and J 4 bases; bases outside gene matches: 6. For the CDR3, the DNA is TGTGCCAGCAGCTCGACAGGGGGCTCTGGCACCGGGGAGCTGTTTTTT. Translation gives CASSSTGGSGTGELFF.

The table lists this clonotype with a few counts. The chain is built from TRBV16 and TRBJ2-4; 7 positions agree with TRBD1. Germline trimming cut 0 bases from V and 8 bases from J; bases unmatched to any gene: 7. Germline V CDR1 and CDR2: KGHSY, FQNENV. CDR3 length: 15 residues. The chain's CDR3 is CASSQSRGLVDIQYF. The CDR3 region has the DNA TGTGCCAGCAGCCAATCCAGGGGGTTAGTGGACATTCAGTACTTC.

This clonotype was counted only a few times. The chain carries TRBV25-1 and TRBJ2-1; 9 bases map to TRBD1. CDR3 size: 17 residues. With 6 bases clipped from V and 8 bases from J, the junction kept 17 bases outside the gene matches. Germline assignment: CDR1 MGHDK and CDR2 SYGVNS. The CDR3: CASSPFSGTGRVDEQFF. In nucleotides, the CDR3 is TGTGCCAGCAGCCCCTTCTCCGGGACAGGGAGGGTGGATGAGCAGTTCTTC.

This clonotype came up a few times. This sequence joins TRBV29-1 and TRBJ2-1, with D unresolved. The CDR3 is 11 amino acids. Germline values: CDR1 SQVTM, CDR2 ANQGSEA. Deletions cut 6 bases from V and 8 bases from J, with 11 bases between. The CDR3 DNA follows: TGCAGCGTGACTCTTACCGATGAGCAGTTCTTC. Translation gives CSVTLTDEQFF.

V gene TRBV27 combines with J gene TRBJ2-3; D not certain. Germline V gene data show CDR1 as MNHEY and CDR2 as SMNVEV (reference sequence). This CDR3 spans 12 amino acids. V dropped 6 bases and J dropped 8 bases, with 12 bases sitting between them. Written as DNA, the CDR3 is TGTGCCAGCAGCCCCGTCCCAGCTACGCAGTATTTT. Translated: CASSPVPATQYF.

The chain joins TRBV15 to TRBJ2-7; maybe TRBD1 (5 bases). The CDR3 consists of 14 residues. The V end lost 0 bases, the J end lost 13 bases, and 19 bases lay between the germline ends. Germline assignment: CDR1 LNHNV and CDR2 YYDKDF (reference sequence). In nucleotides, the CDR3 is TGTGCCACCAGCAGAGATAGAGGACGATTTCAGGGTTACTTC. Amino acids: CATSRDRGRFQGYF.